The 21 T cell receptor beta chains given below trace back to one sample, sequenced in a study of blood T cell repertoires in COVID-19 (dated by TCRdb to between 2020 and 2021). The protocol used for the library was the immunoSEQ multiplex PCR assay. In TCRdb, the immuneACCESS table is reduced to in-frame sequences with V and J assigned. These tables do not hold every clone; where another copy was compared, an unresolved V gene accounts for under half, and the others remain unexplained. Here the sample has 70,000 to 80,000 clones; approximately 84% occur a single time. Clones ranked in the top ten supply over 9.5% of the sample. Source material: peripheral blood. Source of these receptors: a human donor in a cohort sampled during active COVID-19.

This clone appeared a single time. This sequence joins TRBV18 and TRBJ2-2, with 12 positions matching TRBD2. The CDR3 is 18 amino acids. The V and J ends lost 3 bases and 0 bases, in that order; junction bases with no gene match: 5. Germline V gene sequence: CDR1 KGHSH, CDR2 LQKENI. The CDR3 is CASSPQLAGGTNTGELFF. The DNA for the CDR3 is TGTGCCAGCTCACCCCAACTAGCGGGAGGAACGAACACCGGGGAGCTGTTTTTT.

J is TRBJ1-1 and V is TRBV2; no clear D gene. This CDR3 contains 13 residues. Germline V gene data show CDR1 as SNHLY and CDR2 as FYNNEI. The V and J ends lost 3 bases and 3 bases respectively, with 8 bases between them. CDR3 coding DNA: TGTGCCAGCAGTGACAGAACCTACACTGAAGCTTTCTTT. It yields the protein CASSDRTYTEAFF.

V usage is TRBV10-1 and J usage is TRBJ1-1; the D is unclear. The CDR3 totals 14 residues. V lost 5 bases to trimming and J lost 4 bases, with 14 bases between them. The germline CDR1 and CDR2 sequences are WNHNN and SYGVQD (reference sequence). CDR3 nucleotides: TGCGCCAGCAGTACATTCCTTGGGAGCACTGAAGCTTTCTTT. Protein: CASSTFLGSTEAFF.

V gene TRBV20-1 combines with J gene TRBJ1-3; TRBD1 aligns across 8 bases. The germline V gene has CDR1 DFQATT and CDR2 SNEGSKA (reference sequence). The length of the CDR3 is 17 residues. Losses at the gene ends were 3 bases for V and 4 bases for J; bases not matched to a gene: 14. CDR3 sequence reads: CSASRGRGHVGGNTIYF. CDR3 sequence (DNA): TGCAGTGCTAGTAGAGGCAGGGGGCATGTTGGAGGAAACACCATATATTTT.

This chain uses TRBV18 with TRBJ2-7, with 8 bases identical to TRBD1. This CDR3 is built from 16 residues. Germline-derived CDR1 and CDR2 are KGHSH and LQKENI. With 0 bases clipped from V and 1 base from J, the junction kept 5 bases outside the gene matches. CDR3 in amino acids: CASSPPTGERSYEQYF. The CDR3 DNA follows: TGTGCCAGCTCACCACCGACAGGGGAGAGGTCCTACGAGCAGTACTTC.

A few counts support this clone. This CDR3 is CASSYSGRLSSYEQYF. CDR3 bases: TGTGCCAGCAGTTACTCGGGCAGGCTTAGCTCCTACGAGCAGTACTTC. This chain connects TRBV6-6 to TRBJ2-7, with D uncertain. Germline lookup yields CDR1 MNHNY and CDR2 SVGAGI (reference sequence). The CDR3 is 16 residues long. The V gene lost 0 bases and the J gene lost 0 bases, with 12 bases spanning the gap.

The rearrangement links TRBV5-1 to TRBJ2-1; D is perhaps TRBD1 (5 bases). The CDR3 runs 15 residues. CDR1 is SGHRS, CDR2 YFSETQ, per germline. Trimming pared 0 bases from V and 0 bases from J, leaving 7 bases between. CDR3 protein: CASSLVQGSYNEQFF. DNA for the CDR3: TGCGCCAGCAGCTTGGTCCAGGGCTCCTACAATGAGCAGTTCTTC.

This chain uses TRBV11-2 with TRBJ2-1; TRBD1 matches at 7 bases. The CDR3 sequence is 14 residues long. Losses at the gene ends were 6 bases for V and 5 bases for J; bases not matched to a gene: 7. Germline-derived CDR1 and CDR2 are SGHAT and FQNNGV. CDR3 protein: CASSITRGNNEQFF. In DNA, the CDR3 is TGTGCCAGCAGTATCACCAGGGGGAACAATGAGCAGTTCTTC.

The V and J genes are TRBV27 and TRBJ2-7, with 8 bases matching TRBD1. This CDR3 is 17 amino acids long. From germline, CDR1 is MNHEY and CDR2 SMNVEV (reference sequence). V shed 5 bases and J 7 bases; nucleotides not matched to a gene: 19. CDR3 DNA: TGTGCCAGCAGTCAGAACCACCCGGGACAGGCGACAGGGGAGCAGTACTTC. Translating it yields CASSQNHPGQATGEQYF.

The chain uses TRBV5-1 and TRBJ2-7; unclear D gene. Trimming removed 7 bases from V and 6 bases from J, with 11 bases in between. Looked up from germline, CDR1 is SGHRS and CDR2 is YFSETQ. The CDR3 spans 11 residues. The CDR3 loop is CASGTEAEQYF. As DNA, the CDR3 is TGCGCCAGCGGAACAGAAGCCGAGCAGTACTTC.

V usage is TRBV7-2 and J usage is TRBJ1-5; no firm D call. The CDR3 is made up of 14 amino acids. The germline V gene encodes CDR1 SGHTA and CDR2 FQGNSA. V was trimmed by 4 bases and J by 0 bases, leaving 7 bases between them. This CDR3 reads CASSSLNSNQPQHF. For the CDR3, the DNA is TGTGCCAGCAGCTCGTTAAATAGCAATCAGCCCCAGCATTTT. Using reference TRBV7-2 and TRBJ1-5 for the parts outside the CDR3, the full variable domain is GAGVSQSPSNKVTEKGKDVELRCDPISGHTALYWYRQSLGQGLEFLIYFQGNSAPDKSGLPSDRFSAERTGGSVSTLTIQRTQQEDSAVYLCASSSLNSNQPQHFGDGTRLSIL.

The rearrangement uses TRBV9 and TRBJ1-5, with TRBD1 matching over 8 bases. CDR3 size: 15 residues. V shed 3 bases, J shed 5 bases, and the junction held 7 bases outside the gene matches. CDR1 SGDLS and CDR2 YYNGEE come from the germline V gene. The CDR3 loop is CASSANQGADQPQHF. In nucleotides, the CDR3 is TGTGCCAGCAGCGCCAACCAGGGGGCTGATCAGCCCCAGCATTTT. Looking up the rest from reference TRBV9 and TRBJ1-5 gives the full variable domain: DSGVTQTPKHLITATGQRVTLRCSPRSGDLSVYWYQQSLDQGLQFLIQYYNGEERAKGNILERFSAQQFPDLHSELNLSSLELGDSALYFCASSANQGADQPQHFGDGTRLSIL.

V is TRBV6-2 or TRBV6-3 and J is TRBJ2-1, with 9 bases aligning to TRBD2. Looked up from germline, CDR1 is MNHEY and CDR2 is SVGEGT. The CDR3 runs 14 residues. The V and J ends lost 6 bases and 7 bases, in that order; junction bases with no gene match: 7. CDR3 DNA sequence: TGTGCCAGCAGCCCGCGGGGGGGCTCTAATGAGCAGTTCTTC. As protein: CASSPRGGSNEQFF.

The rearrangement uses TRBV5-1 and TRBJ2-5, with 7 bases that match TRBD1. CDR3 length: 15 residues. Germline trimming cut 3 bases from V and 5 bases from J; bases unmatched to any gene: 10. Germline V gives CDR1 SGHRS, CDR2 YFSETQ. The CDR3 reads CASSSTGSYGETQYF. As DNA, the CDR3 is TGCGCCAGCAGCTCGACAGGGTCCTATGGGGAGACCCAGTACTTC. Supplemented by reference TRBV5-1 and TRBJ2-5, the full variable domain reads KAGVTQTPRYLIKTRGQQVTLSCSPISGHRSVSWYQQTPGQGLQFLFEYFSETQRNKGNFPGRFSGRQFSNSRSEMNVSTLELGDSALYLCASSSTGSYGETQYFGPGTRLLVL.

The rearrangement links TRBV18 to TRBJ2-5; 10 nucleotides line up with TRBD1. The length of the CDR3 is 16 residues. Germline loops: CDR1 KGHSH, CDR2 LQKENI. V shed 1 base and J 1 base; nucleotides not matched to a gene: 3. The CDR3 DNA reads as TGTGCCAGCTCACCACGACAGGGGGCCGCCCAAGAGACCCAGTACTTC. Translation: CASSPRQGAAQETQYF.

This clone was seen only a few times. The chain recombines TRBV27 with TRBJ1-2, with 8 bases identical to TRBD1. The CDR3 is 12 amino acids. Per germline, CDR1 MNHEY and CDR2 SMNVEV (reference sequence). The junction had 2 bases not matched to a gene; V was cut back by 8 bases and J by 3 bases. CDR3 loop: CASLDRDYGYTF. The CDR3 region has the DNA TGTGCCAGCTTGGACAGGGACTATGGCTACACCTTC.

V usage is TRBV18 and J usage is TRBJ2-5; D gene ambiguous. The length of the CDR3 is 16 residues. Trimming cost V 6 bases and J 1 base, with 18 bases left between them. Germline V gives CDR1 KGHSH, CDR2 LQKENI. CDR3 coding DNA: TGTGCCAGCTCCCCTCAGCAGCGTGCGCTCCAAGAGACCCAGTACTTC. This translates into CASSPQQRALQETQYF.

The DNA for the CDR3 is TGTGCCAGCAGCTTAGCCCTACGACAGGGGGGGTTTGAAAAACTGTTTTTT. Translated, it gives CASSLALRQGGFEKLFF. The chain employs TRBV7-2 and TRBJ1-4; 9 positions agree with TRBD1. CDR3 size: 17 residues. CDR1 and CDR2 from the germline V gene are SGHTA and FQGNSA. V lost 0 bases to trimming and J lost 7 bases; unmatched junction nucleotides: 9. Full variable domain (missing parts from reference TRBV7-2 and TRBJ1-4): GAGVSQSPSNKVTEKGKDVELRCDPISGHTALYWYRQSLGQGLEFLIYFQGNSAPDKSGLPSDRFSAERTGGSVSTLTIQRTQQEDSAVYLCASSLALRQGGFEKLFFGSGTQLSVL.

The CDR3 DNA reads TGTGCCAGCAGCGGGCGGACAGTCTATAATTCACCCCTCCACTTT. Translated: CASSGRTVYNSPLHF. The gene calls are TRBV27 and TRBJ1-6; maybe TRBD1 (6 bases). The ends were cut back, 6 bases at V and 3 bases at J, with 12 bases in the middle. The CDR3 runs 15 residues. Germline CDR1 MNHEY, CDR2 SMNVEV (reference sequence).

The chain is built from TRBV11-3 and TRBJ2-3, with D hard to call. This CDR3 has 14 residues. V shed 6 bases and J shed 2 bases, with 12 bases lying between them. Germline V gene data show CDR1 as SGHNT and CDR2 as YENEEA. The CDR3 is CASSLTTNTDTQYF. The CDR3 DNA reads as TGTGCCAGCAGTCTTACGACAAACACAGATACGCAGTATTTT.

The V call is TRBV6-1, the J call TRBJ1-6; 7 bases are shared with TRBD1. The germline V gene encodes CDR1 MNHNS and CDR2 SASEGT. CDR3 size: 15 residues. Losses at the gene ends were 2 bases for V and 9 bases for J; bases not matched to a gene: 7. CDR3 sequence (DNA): TGTGCCAGCAGTGAAAGACAGGGCGTTGGTTCACCCCTCCACTTT. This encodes CASSERQGVGSPLHF.